The 19 T cell receptor beta chains below all came from one sample that was sequenced in a study of blood T cells in healthy people across ages. Primed by a sample-barcoded 5' primer and a J-beta primer mix, a second PCR proceeded for 7 to 11 cycles. TCRdb passed the 5' RACE reads through MiXCR, listing each CDR3 protein once. The repertoire holds 800,000 or so distinct CDR3 sequences, with around 25% as singletons. The same data also contributed to another study, on T cells of mothers and their children.

Material: blood. Receptor source: a boy between 10 and 17 years old in good health.

The chain carries TRBV5-6 and TRBJ1-6; TRBD1 matches 8 bases. V gave up 4 bases and J gave up 6 bases; unmatched junction bases: 9. Germline CDR1 SGHDT, CDR2 YYEEEE. This CDR3 has 16 amino acids. CDR3 sequence reads: CASSIRRTGFNSPLHF. The CDR3 coding sequence is TGTGCCAGCAGCATCCGTAGGACAGGGTTTAATTCACCCCTCCACTTT.

This clonotype was detected only a few times. The chain joins TRBV12-5 to TRBJ2-5; no clear D. There are 11 residues in the CDR3. Germline assignment: CDR1 LGHNT and CDR2 FRNRAP. V lost 7 bases, J lost 5 bases, and 8 bases lay in between. This CDR3 is CASANLETQYF. CDR3 DNA: TGTGCTAGTGCCAACCTGGAGACCCAGTACTTC.

This rearrangement joins TRBV20-1 to TRBJ2-3; possibly TRBD1 for D (6 bases). The V and J ends lost 7 bases and 2 bases respectively, with 13 bases between them. The CDR3 totals 13 residues. Germline V CDR1 and CDR2: DFQATT, SNEGSKA (reference sequence). The DNA for the CDR3 is TGCAGTGTCACCAGGGGCCCCACAGATACGCAGTATTTT. It yields the protein CSVTRGPTDTQYF.

This clonotype showed up just a few times. The chain is built from TRBV29-1 and TRBJ1-2; D is possibly TRBD1 (6 bases). The CDR3 loop spans 15 amino acids. CDR1 is SQVTM and CDR2 is ANQGSEA in the germline V gene. V dropped 0 bases and J dropped 5 bases, with 16 bases sitting between them. CDR3 residues: CSVEEKGGSTYGYTF. The CDR3 coding sequence is TGCAGCGTTGAAGAGAAGGGGGGCAGTACTTATGGCTACACCTTC.

The chain is built from TRBV30 and TRBJ2-5; D is unresolved. Gene TRBJ2-1 matches the end of the DNA better, so the J call may be wrong. Germline lookup yields CDR1 GTSNPN and CDR2 SVGIG (reference sequence). The CDR3 contains 13 residues. The CDR3 protein is CAWSEVSANEQFF. As DNA, the CDR3 is TGTGCCTGGAGTGAAGTCAGCGCCAATGAGCAGTTCTTC.

This clonotype was seen a few times. The chain combines TRBV6-2 or TRBV6-3 with TRBJ2-5, with TRBD1 matching 9 bases. The V and J ends lost 6 bases and 4 bases, in that order; junction bases with no gene match: 3. Germline V CDR1 and CDR2: MNHEY, SVGEGT. The CDR3 has 13 amino acids. The chain's CDR3 is CASREQGAETQYF. For the CDR3, the DNA is TGTGCCAGCAGAGAACAGGGGGCAGAGACCCAGTACTTC.

The chain couples TRBV9 to TRBJ1-2; 7 positions match TRBD1. The CDR3 has 15 amino acids. In germline, CDR1 is SGDLS, CDR2 YYNGEE. Germline trimming cut 8 bases from V and 4 bases from J; bases unmatched to any gene: 14. The CDR3 is CASTNSTGTVYGYTF. The CDR3 DNA sequence: TGTGCCAGTACCAACTCCACCGGGACAGTCTATGGCTACACCTTC.

This chain uses TRBV15 with TRBJ1-1; possibly TRBD1 for D (6 bases). The CDR3 spans 16 residues. Germline CDR1 reads LNHNV; CDR2 reads YYDKDF (reference sequence). V dropped 0 bases and J dropped 1 base, with 12 bases sitting between them. The CDR3 is CATSRDRPRGNTEAFF. The CDR3 nucleotides read TGTGCCACCAGCAGAGATCGGCCCAGGGGGAACACTGAAGCTTTCTTT.

This clonotype was seen only a few times. This rearrangement joins TRBV27 to TRBJ2-3; either TRBD1 or TRBD2 may fit D (6 bases each). Trimming left V 0 bases short and J 5 bases short, with 12 bases between. CDR1 is MNHEY and CDR2 is SMNVEV in the germline V gene (reference sequence). There are 15 residues in the CDR3. This CDR3 reads CASSLSSGAGDTQYF. The CDR3 coding sequence is TGTGCCAGCAGTTTATCGTCGGGGGCTGGAGATACGCAGTATTTT.

The chain employs TRBV29-1 and TRBJ2-5; perhaps TRBD1 as D (6 bases). The end of the DNA aligns better with TRBJ2-7, so the J call may be wrong. The CDR3 totals 15 residues. The germline V gene has CDR1 SQVTM and CDR2 ANQGSEA. The CDR3 is CSALLLRGPTYEQYF. CDR3 in DNA: TGCAGCGCTCTCCTCCTCAGGGGTCCGACCTACGAGCAGTACTTC.

This clonotype was seen just once. This chain connects TRBV6-2 or TRBV6-3 to TRBJ1-5; D is ambiguous. Trimming pared 6 bases from V and 7 bases from J, leaving 7 bases between. The CDR3 covers 11 residues. Germline V gene lookup returns CDR1 MNHEY and CDR2 SVGEGT. The CDR3 coding sequence is TGTGCCAGCAGCGACGGCCAGCCCCAGCATTTT. Its translation: CASSDGQPQHF.

This clonotype was detected only a few times. This chain connects TRBV10-3 to TRBJ2-3; 10 bases fit TRBD1. V lost 2 bases, J lost 5 bases, and 4 bases stayed unmatched. Germline-derived CDR1 and CDR2 are ENHRY and SYGVKD. The CDR3 totals 15 residues. DNA for the CDR3: TGTGCCATCAGTGAGCCCGGACAGGGGGAAGATACGCAGTATTTT. It yields the protein CAISEPGQGEDTQYF.

This chain links TRBV6-5 with TRBJ2-1, with TRBD2 matching over 10 bases. The CDR3 loop spans 14 amino acids. Germline V gene sequence: CDR1 MNHEY, CDR2 SVGAGI. Trimming took 8 bases from V and 11 from J; bases not matched to a gene: 12. The CDR3 loop reads CASGAGGLKEKQFF. As DNA, the CDR3 is TGTGCCAGCGGAGCGGGAGGGCTTAAGGAGAAGCAGTTCTTC.

About this clonotype: As the CDR3 is not closed by the conserved phenylalanine or tryptophan, this likely results from a read error. The gene calls are TRBV28 and TRBJ2-7; possibly TRBD2 for D (7 bases). Germline V gene lookup returns CDR1 MDHEN and CDR2 SYDVKM. The CDR3 totals 15 residues. V was pared by 7 bases and J by 2 bases, with 18 bases between. The CDR3 DNA is TGTGCCAGCACTTCGAGGAGGGGGGGCCCCTACGAGCAGTACCTC. Amino acid sequence: CASTSRRGGPYEQYL.

This chain joins TRBV4-3 and TRBJ2-7; D tentatively fits TRBD1 or TRBD2 (5 bases each). This CDR3 is 15 amino acids long. Germline CDR1 LGHNA, CDR2 YSLEER. Trimming stripped 1 base from V and 6 bases from J, with 16 bases between. The CDR3 DNA reads TGCGCCAGCAGCCAAGGACACCGGGACCTCTCCGAGCAGTACTTC. It translates to CASSQGHRDLSEQYF.

The gene calls are TRBV6-6 and TRBJ2-5; D unresolved. This CDR3 has 14 amino acids. Between the trimmed V and J ends, which lost 2 bases and 1 base, there was a span of 8 bases. The germline V gene has CDR1 MNHNY and CDR2 SVGAGI (reference sequence). CDR3 DNA sequence: TGTGCCAGCAGTTACGGGATGCCCCAAGAGACCCAGTACTTC. This gives the protein CASSYGMPQETQYF.

J is TRBJ2-3 and V is TRBV4-2; maybe TRBD2 (6 bases). Germline assignment: CDR1 LGHNA and CDR2 YNFKEQ. V lost 1 base to trimming and J lost 3 bases, with 14 bases between them. The CDR3 consists of 16 residues. CDR3 in amino acids: CASSQVLGEETDTQYF. The CDR3 bases are TGTGCCAGCAGCCAAGTATTGGGGGAGGAGACAGATACGCAGTATTTT.

This clonotype was counted between two and nine times. The chain uses TRBV10-3 and TRBJ1-2; D not resolved. From germline, CDR1 is ENHRY and CDR2 SYGVKD. The V gene lost 0 bases and the J gene lost 1 base, with 6 bases spanning the gap. The CDR3 sequence is 14 residues long. The CDR3 DNA reads as TGTGCCATCAGTGAGTCCACCAATAACTATGGCTACACCTTC. It yields the protein CAISESTNNYGYTF.

This clonotype appeared a few times. The chain recombines TRBV29-1 with TRBJ2-7; TRBD2 matches at 9 bases. J gave up 4 bases and V 1 base, and 8 bases lay outside the gene matches. Germline loops: CDR1 SQVTM, CDR2 ANQGSEA. This CDR3 contains 15 residues. The CDR3 nucleotides read TGCAGCGTTGAAGGGGGTACTAGCGGGTCTTACGAGCAGTACTTC. As protein: CSVEGGTSGSYEQYF.